The T cell receptor beta chain described here comes from a study of blood T cell repertoires in COVID-19. About the research overall: The origin of the acute and convalescent COVID-19 samples was the United States, Italy and Spain.

Methods used by the authors: Researchers report that nucleated cell counts were estimated from reference gene primer amplification. Profiled with immunoSEQ multiplex PCR; TCRdb holds only in-frame clones, not every one. V, J and clone size are those of that table, while D and trimming were read from the DNA. The sample consists of roughly 250,000 clones, approximately 79% of them appearing once. The CDR3 contains 12 residues. Germline V CDR1 and CDR2: SEHNR, FQNEAQ (reference sequence). Trimming took off 4 bases at V and 5 bases at J, with 8 bases between the two ends. The source is an elderly woman with active or convalescent COVID-19. The V and J genes are TRBV7-9 and TRBJ2-5; D is perhaps TRBD2 (6 bases). The sample consisted of peripheral blood. The DNA of the CDR3 is TGTGCCAGCAGCTGGGAGGTGGAGACCCAGTACTTC. It encodes CASSWEVETQYF. The full variable domain, its missing parts supplied by reference TRBV7-9 and TRBJ2-5, is DTGVSQNPRHKITKRGQNVTFRCDPISEHNRLYWYRQTLGQGPEFLTYFQNEAQLEKSRLLSDRFSAERPKGSFSTLEIQRTEQGDSAMYLCASSWEVETQYFGPGTRLLVL.